The 3 T cell receptor beta chains in this list originate from one sample, sequenced in a study of cytomegalovirus exposure and HLA in healthy donors. Here immunoSEQ multiplex PCR was the method, and the copy in TCRdb shows in-frame clones only, minus some. The repertoire has 120,000 or so clones, 89% of them found once; the top ten carry 1.5% to 2.5%. Specimen: PBMCs. The source is a woman aged 18-29 years in good health and CMV-seronegative.

This rearrangement joins TRBV6-5 to TRBJ1-1; D is unclear. Trimming pared 5 bases from V and 7 bases from J, leaving 14 bases between. Germline lookup yields CDR1 MNHEY and CDR2 SVGAGI. This CDR3 has 13 residues. DNA for the CDR3: TGTGCCAGCAGTCGACCTTTTGGAGGTGAAGCTTTCTTT. Translation gives CASSRPFGGEAFF.

The chain is built from TRBV18 and TRBJ1-2, with 7 bases lining up with TRBD1. This CDR3 has 12 amino acids. CDR1 and CDR2 (germline): KGHSH, LQKENI. Unmatched junction bases numbered 3, after V lost 3 bases and J lost 8 bases. The CDR3 protein is CASSPDRSGYTF. CDR3 DNA: TGTGCCAGCTCACCGGACAGGAGCGGCTACACCTTC.

The CDR3 DNA is TGTGCCAGCAGCTTAGGCCCCCACTTAGGCGGGGCTCAAGAGACCCAGTACTTC. It encodes CASSLGPHLGGAQETQYF. This chain connects TRBV7-9 to TRBJ2-5; tentatively, D is TRBD2 (6 bases). This CDR3 spans 18 amino acids. Between the trimmed V and J ends, which lost 1 base and 2 bases, there was a span of 20 bases. In germline, CDR1 is SEHNR, CDR2 FQNEAQ (reference sequence).